Presented here are 27 T cell receptor beta chains from one specimen sequenced in a study of T-cell reconstitution after alpha-beta-depleted transplantation in children. Construction of the TCRbeta library involved unique molecular identifiers. MiXCR was run by TCRdb on the PCR reads, yielding one entry per CDR3 protein. The sample lists some 400,000 distinct CDR3 sequences; 20% were seen once. The sample in question was PBMCs from the stem cell graft donor, obtained from the stem cell graft. Receptor source: a human donor who donated a stem cell graft to a child with acute myeloid leukemia.

This clonotype was seen more than once but under ten times. The rearrangement links TRBV7-8 to TRBJ2-3, with a tentative D call TRBD2 (6 bases). The V gene lost 1 base and the J gene lost 2 bases, with 10 bases spanning the gap. Germline CDR1 is SGHVS and CDR2 is FQNEAQ. The CDR3 contains 15 residues. This chain's CDR3 is CASSLGGLLTDTQYF. The CDR3 coding sequence is TGTGCCAGCAGCTTAGGGGGACTCCTCACAGATACGCAGTATTTT. Combining the CDR3 with reference TRBV7-8 and TRBJ2-3 gives the whole variable domain GAGVSQSPRYKVAKRGQDVALRCDPISGHVSLFWYQQALGQGPEFLTYFQNEAQLDKSGLPSDRFFAERPEGSVSTLKIQRTQQEDSAVYLCASSLGGLLTDTQYFGPGTRLTVL.

By sample fraction, this clonotype is medium-sized. The rearrangement uses TRBV20-1 and TRBJ2-1; 11 bases map to TRBD2. The V gene's germline CDR1 is DFQATT and CDR2 SNEGSKA (reference sequence). V lost 0 bases, J lost 3 bases, and 10 bases stayed unmatched. This CDR3 has 18 amino acids. CDR3 nucleotide sequence: TGCAGTGCTAGAGATCCCCTGCTGGGACTAGCGGACTACAATGAGCAGTTCTTC. Translation: CSARDPLLGLADYNEQFF.

This clonotype was counted at least ten times. This chain connects TRBV7-2 to TRBJ2-3; 7 bases map to TRBD1. CDR3 length: 15 amino acids. Germline values: CDR1 SGHTA, CDR2 FQGNSA. The junction had 6 bases not matched to a gene; V was cut back by 3 bases and J by 3 bases. The CDR3 coding sequence is TGTGCCAGCAGCTTCCAACAGGGGCTTACAGATACGCAGTATTTT. Residues: CASSFQQGLTDTQYF.

This clonotype was observed a handful of times. J is TRBJ2-1 and V is TRBV29-1; 12 positions agree with TRBD2. The CDR3 is 14 amino acids. Germline V gene sequence: CDR1 SQVTM, CDR2 ANQGSEA. The V and J ends lost 3 bases and 7 bases, in that order; junction bases with no gene match: 4. The CDR3 nucleotides are TGCAGCGTTGACCCTAGCGGGGGGGAGAATGAGCAGTTCTTC. Its protein product is CSVDPSGGENEQFF.

CDR3 sequence (DNA): TGCGCCAGCGCCTCGGACGGCCGGTACGAGCAGTACTTC. Its protein product is CASASDGRYEQYF. The chain couples TRBV5-1 to TRBJ2-7, with D unresolved. Germline CDR1 is SGHRS and CDR2 is YFSETQ. This CDR3 is 13 amino acids long. V was cut by 7 bases and J by 4 bases, with 15 bases left in between. Together with reference TRBV5-1 and TRBJ2-7, the CDR3 gives the full variable domain: KAGVTQTPRYLIKTRGQQVTLSCSPISGHRSVSWYQQTPGQGLQFLFEYFSETQRNKGNFPGRFSGRQFSNSRSEMNVSTLELGDSALYLCASASDGRYEQYFGPGTRLTVT.

The genes are TRBV6-5 and TRBJ2-7, with 7 bases matching TRBD2. CDR1 and CDR2 (germline): MNHEY, SVGAGI. J lost 0 bases, V lost 2 bases, and 4 bases had no gene match. The CDR3 covers 15 residues. The CDR3, as DNA: TGTGCCAGCAGTTACGGGAGGGAGAGCTCCTACGAGCAGTACTTC. Translating gives CASSYGRESSYEQYF.

This clonotype was seen repeatedly, ten times or more. The genes are TRBV7-2 and TRBJ2-7, with D perhaps matching TRBD2 (6 bases). This CDR3 has 14 residues. Trimming shortened V by 3 bases and J by 2 bases, and 11 bases separated the two germline ends. Germline CDR1 is SGHTA and CDR2 is FQGNSA. In nucleotides, the CDR3 is TGTGCCAGCAGCTTTAAAGCGGGCCCCTACGAGCAGTACTTC. It codes for CASSFKAGPYEQYF.

The chain uses TRBV29-1 and TRBJ2-1, with D perhaps given as TRBD1 or TRBD2 (5 bases each). V was clipped by 5 bases and J by 4 bases, with 12 bases between them. The germline CDR1 and CDR2 sequences are SQVTM and ANQGSEA. The CDR3 is 13 residues long. The CDR3 DNA is TGCAGCGTTCGGGACGTAGGATACAATGAGCAGTTCTTC. Translating it yields CSVRDVGYNEQFF.

This clonotype was counted only a few times. This chain uses TRBV7-2 with TRBJ2-1; TRBD2 matches 10 bases. This CDR3 region has 16 residues. J was trimmed by 7 bases and V by 1 base; bases with no gene match: 7. Per germline, CDR1 SGHTA and CDR2 FQGNSA. CDR3 sequence (DNA): TGTGCCAGCAGCTTAGGTCTAGCGGGAGTAGTTAATGAGCAGTTCTTC. Amino acids: CASSLGLAGVVNEQFF. The whole variable domain, remainder taken from reference TRBV7-2 and TRBJ2-1, is GAGVSQSPSNKVTEKGKDVELRCDPISGHTALYWYRQSLGQGLEFLIYFQGNSAPDKSGLPSDRFSAERTGGSVSTLTIQRTQQEDSAVYLCASSLGLAGVVNEQFFGPGTRLTVL.

This clonotype was seen more than once but under ten times. V is TRBV7-2 and J is TRBJ2-3, with 11 bases lining up with TRBD2. This CDR3 is built from 16 residues. The junction had 15 bases not matched to a gene; V was cut back by 5 bases and J by 11 bases. Germline V gene sequence: CDR1 SGHTA, CDR2 FQGNSA. CDR3 in amino acids: CASSRTGTSGLERQYF. The CDR3 region has the DNA TGTGCCAGCAGCCGGACCGGGACTAGCGGCCTAGAGAGGCAGTATTTT.

V gene TRBV9 combines with J gene TRBJ1-4, with no clear D. Per the germline V gene, CDR1 is SGDLS and CDR2 is YYNGEE. The CDR3 has 15 amino acids. V gave up 0 bases and J gave up 6 bases, with 12 bases separating them. CDR3: CASSVEGEVDEKLFF. Written as DNA, the CDR3 is TGTGCCAGCAGCGTAGAGGGAGAGGTGGATGAAAAACTGTTTTTT.

The chain has TRBV28 and TRBJ2-5, with D unresolved. The V end was cut by 7 bases, the J end by 2 bases, with 14 bases between. Per the germline V gene, CDR1 is MDHEN and CDR2 is SYDVKM. The CDR3 contains 14 residues. The CDR3 spells CASNVRLDQETQYF. DNA for the CDR3: TGTGCCAGCAACGTACGACTGGATCAAGAGACCCAGTACTTC.

This clonotype was detected only a few times. The V gene is TRBV24-1, the J gene TRBJ2-1; 7 positions agree with TRBD2. This CDR3 comprises 13 residues. CDR1 is KGHDR and CDR2 is SFDVKD in the germline V gene. J gave up 4 bases and V 7 bases, and 3 bases lay outside the gene matches. This CDR3 is CATRREGYNEQFF. DNA of the CDR3: TGTGCCACCAGGAGGGAGGGTTACAATGAGCAGTTCTTC.

This clonotype was recorded at least ten times. The rearrangement joins TRBV29-1 to TRBJ2-1; 7 bases agree with TRBD1. CDR1 SQVTM and CDR2 ANQGSEA come from the germline V gene. The length of the CDR3 is 11 residues. V trimming: 4 bases; J trimming: 9 bases; junction bases outside the gene matches: 3. CDR3 loop: CSVVQGIEQFF. The CDR3 DNA sequence: TGCAGCGTTGTACAGGGGATTGAGCAGTTCTTC.

This sequence joins TRBV20-1 and TRBJ2-7; 8 bases line up with TRBD2. The ends lost 1 base at V and 0 bases at J; junction bases unmatched: 5. CDR1 is DFQATT and CDR2 is SNEGSKA in the germline V gene (reference sequence). CDR3 length: 15 amino acids. CDR3 sequence reads: CSARGGLGNSYEQYF. CDR3 bases: TGCAGTGCTAGAGGGGGACTAGGAAACTCCTACGAGCAGTACTTC.

The chain combines TRBV7-3 with TRBJ2-3; TRBD1 matches at 7 bases. Germline CDR1 reads SGHTA; CDR2 reads FQGTGA. The CDR3 contains 15 residues. J lost 3 bases, V lost 5 bases, and 8 bases had no gene match. DNA of the CDR3: TGTGCCAGCAGCACTCCGGGACAGACAACAGATACGCAGTATTTT. Translation gives CASSTPGQTTDTQYF.

This clonotype was observed many times. The gene calls are TRBV29-1 and TRBJ2-7; D might be TRBD1 (6 bases). The CDR3 length is 13 residues. V was shortened by 2 bases and J by 2 bases, with 10 bases between the two germline ends. Germline CDR1 reads SQVTM; CDR2 reads ANQGSEA. The CDR3 bases are TGCAGCGTTGAAACAGGGCTAACCTACGAGCAGTACTTC. Translated, it gives CSVETGLTYEQYF.

In this sample, this clonotype turned up once. V usage is TRBV20-1 and J usage is TRBJ1-5, with D possibly being TRBD1 (5 bases). V gave up 3 bases and J gave up 2 bases, with 14 bases separating them. The germline CDR1 and CDR2 sequences are DFQATT and SNEGSKA (reference sequence). There are 15 residues in the CDR3. The CDR3 DNA reads TGCAGTGCTAGCACCGGGACCGTCGGCAATCAGCCCCAGCATTTT. Translated: CSASTGTVGNQPQHF.

The table lists this clonotype with a few counts. V and J are TRBV5-1 and TRBJ1-1; no firm D call. Trimming took 1 base from V and 1 from J, leaving 8 bases between them. This CDR3 has 14 amino acids. Germline V gene lookup returns CDR1 SGHRS and CDR2 YFSETQ. CDR3 sequence: CASSLRFRNTEAFF. The CDR3 nucleotides are TGCGCCAGCAGCTTGAGGTTCCGGAACACTGAAGCTTTCTTT.

The gene calls are TRBV21-1 and TRBJ2-1; TRBD1 reflects the table's D call only, with no check against the DNA. TRBV21-1 is described as a pseudogene. The length of the CDR3 is 19 residues. This chain's CDR3 is CASTPLLSPGDTESPGQFF. The CDR3 DNA sequence: TGTGCCAGCACCCCTCTTTTATCCCCGGGGGACACGGAGAGCCCCGGGCAGTTCTTC.

This clonotype was seen many times. This chain links TRBV5-1 with TRBJ2-7; possibly TRBD1 for D (5 bases). The CDR3 is 15 amino acids. Germline values: CDR1 SGHRS, CDR2 YFSETQ. The V end was cut by 0 bases, the J end by 4 bases, with 14 bases between. CDR3 coding DNA: TGCGCCAGCAGCTTGGCCCTTCGACCAGGGTACGAGCAGTACTTC. Translating it yields CASSLALRPGYEQYF. The variable domain in full, completed from reference TRBV5-1 and TRBJ2-7, reads KAGVTQTPRYLIKTRGQQVTLSCSPISGHRSVSWYQQTPGQGLQFLFEYFSETQRNKGNFPGRFSGRQFSNSRSEMNVSTLELGDSALYLCASSLALRPGYEQYFGPGTRLTVT.

This clonotype was picked up one time. The chain carries TRBV4-1 and TRBJ2-7; no definite D call. CDR1 is MGHRA and CDR2 is YSYEKL in the germline V gene. The CDR3 sequence is 11 residues long. With 0 bases removed from V and 6 bases from J, the gap between germline ends came to 3 bases. The CDR3 DNA is TGCGCCAGCAGCCAAGATTTCGAGCAGTACTTC. The encoded protein is CASSQDFEQYF.

This clonotype occurred a few times. V and J are TRBV5-1 and TRBJ2-3; 8 bases are shared with TRBD1. In germline, CDR1 is SGHRS, CDR2 YFSETQ. This CDR3 region has 15 residues. Trimming removed 3 bases from V and 1 base from J; junction bases left unmatched: 4. CDR3 residues: CASSYQGAGTDTQYF. The CDR3 DNA follows: TGCGCCAGCAGCTACCAGGGGGCAGGCACAGATACGCAGTATTTT.

This clonotype was counted at least ten times. In nucleotides, the CDR3 is TGTGCCAGCAGCCGCATCCTAGGACAGACCTACGAGCAGTACTTC. It codes for CASSRILGQTYEQYF. The rearrangement uses TRBV6-5 and TRBJ2-7; perhaps TRBD1 as D (6 bases). The V gene lost 6 bases and the J gene lost 2 bases, with 17 bases spanning the gap. This CDR3 has 15 residues. Looked up from germline, CDR1 is MNHEY and CDR2 is SVGAGI.

This clonotype appeared once. A read error is possible here, since a much larger clone lies one base away. A read error is likely, as this CDR3 ends without the conserved phenylalanine or tryptophan. This chain joins TRBV20-1 and TRBJ2-5; 8 nucleotides line up with TRBD2. The trim removed 6 bases at V and 5 bases at J, leaving 11 bases unmatched. The CDR3 has 14 amino acids. The germline gives CDR1 DFQATT, CDR2 SNEGSKA (reference sequence). The CDR3 spells CSALPAGGPETQYS. DNA of the CDR3: TGCAGTGCGCTGCCGGCGGGAGGACCGGAGACCCAGTACTCC.

This clonotype was seen a handful of times. The chain has TRBV28 and TRBJ2-7; 7 nucleotides agree with TRBD2. Trimming removed 6 bases from V and 3 bases from J; junction bases left unmatched: 5. The CDR3 is made up of 13 amino acids. Germline V lookup: CDR1 MDHEN, CDR2 SYDVKM. CDR3 protein: CASRGLDFYEQYF. The CDR3 DNA follows: TGTGCCAGCAGAGGACTAGACTTCTACGAGCAGTACTTC.

This clonotype appeared many times. The V and J genes are TRBV13 and TRBJ2-3, with D perhaps TRBD2 (5 bases). CDR1 and CDR2 (germline): PRHDT, FYEKMQ (reference sequence). V was shortened by 5 bases and J by 5 bases, with 11 bases between the two germline ends. This CDR3 spans 13 amino acids. CDR3 loop: CASSPSAGDTQYF. CDR3 sequence (DNA): TGTGCCAGCAGCCCCTCCGCGGGAGATACGCAGTATTTT.